This T cell receptor beta chain was captured in a study of T cell responses to AZD1222 COVID-19 vaccine. Study results and caveats: Nearly half of spike-specific TCRs reportedly target unmutated variant regions. At 160-218 and 743-854, vaccine-associated CD4 TCRs were dominant, and they spanned spike. The number of AZD1222 recipients seropositive at baseline was only 6 or 7.

The V end lost 7 bases, the J end lost 0 bases, and 18 bases lay between the germline ends. The CDR3 has 16 amino acids. Germline V lookup: CDR1 MDHEN, CDR2 SYDVKM. The data were produced by immunoSEQ multiplex PCR, yet TCRdb's version contains in-frame clones alone and is incomplete. The data contain approximately 130,000 clones, roughly 93% of them singletons. As regards this clone: What it binds is unknown.

This chain links TRBV28 with TRBJ1-2, with D perhaps TRBD1 (5 bases). The clonotype was recovered from an adult in good health. The sample here was peripheral blood, taken on day 0 of AZD1222 vaccination. CDR3 coding DNA: TGTGCCAGCAACCTGCTACTGACAGACGCTAACTATGGCTACACCTTC. It yields the protein CASNLLLTDANYGYTF.